This T cell receptor beta chain was captured by sequencing in a study of cytomegalovirus exposure and HLA in healthy donors. Study results and limitations: A missense DCLRE1C variant was associated with V- and J-gene trimming of TCR beta chains in a later analysis, and an independent cohort replicated the association. For most subjects, TCR beta sequences were reported to predict HLA-A and HLA-B alleles with accuracy. It was reported in a later analysis that an Asian-associated ancestry cluster showed fewer N-insertions than the approximately 670-donor mean. After further analysis at a later stage, 16,951 TCR beta sequences were associated with HLA alleles at 0.05 false discovery rate.

Both 60 Vbeta primers and 13 Jbeta primers went into the PCR. Data came from immunoSEQ multiplex PCR; TCRdb stores just in-frame clones and leaves some out. The sample's table shows roughly 100,000 clones. Points on this clone: Its antigen is unidentified.

The sequence was collected from a man aged 45-60 years in good health and CMV-seronegative. The sample consisted of PBMCs.

The CDR3 sequence is CASTKGAAANTEAFF. In DNA form, the CDR3 reads TGTGCCAGCACCAAGGGGGCGGCGGCGAACACTGAAGCTTTCTTT. The chain carries TRBV11-3 and TRBJ1-1; 7 positions agree with TRBD1. V trimming: 7 bases; J trimming: 1 base; junction bases outside the gene matches: 9. CDR1 and CDR2 from the germline V gene are SGHNT and YENEEA. The CDR3 sequence is 15 residues long.